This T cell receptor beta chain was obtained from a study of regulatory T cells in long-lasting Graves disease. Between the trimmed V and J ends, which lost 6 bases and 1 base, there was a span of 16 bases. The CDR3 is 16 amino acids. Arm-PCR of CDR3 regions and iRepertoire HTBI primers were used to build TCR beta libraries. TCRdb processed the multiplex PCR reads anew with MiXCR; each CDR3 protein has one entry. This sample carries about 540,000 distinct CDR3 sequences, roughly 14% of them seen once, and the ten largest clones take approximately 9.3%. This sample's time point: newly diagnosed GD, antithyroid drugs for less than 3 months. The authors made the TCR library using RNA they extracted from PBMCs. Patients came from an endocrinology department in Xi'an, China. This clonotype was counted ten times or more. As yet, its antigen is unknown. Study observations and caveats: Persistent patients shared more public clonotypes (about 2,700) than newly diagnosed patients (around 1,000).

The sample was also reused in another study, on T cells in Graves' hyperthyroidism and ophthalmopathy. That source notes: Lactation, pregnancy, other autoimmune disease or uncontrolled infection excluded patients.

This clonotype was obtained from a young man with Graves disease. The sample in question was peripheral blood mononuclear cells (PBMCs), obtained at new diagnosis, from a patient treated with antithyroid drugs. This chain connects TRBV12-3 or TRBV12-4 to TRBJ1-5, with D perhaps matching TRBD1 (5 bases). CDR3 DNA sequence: TGTGCCAGCAGCCCCGGTGGGGGTTACAGCAATCAGCCCCAGCATTTT. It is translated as CASSPGGGYSNQPQHF.